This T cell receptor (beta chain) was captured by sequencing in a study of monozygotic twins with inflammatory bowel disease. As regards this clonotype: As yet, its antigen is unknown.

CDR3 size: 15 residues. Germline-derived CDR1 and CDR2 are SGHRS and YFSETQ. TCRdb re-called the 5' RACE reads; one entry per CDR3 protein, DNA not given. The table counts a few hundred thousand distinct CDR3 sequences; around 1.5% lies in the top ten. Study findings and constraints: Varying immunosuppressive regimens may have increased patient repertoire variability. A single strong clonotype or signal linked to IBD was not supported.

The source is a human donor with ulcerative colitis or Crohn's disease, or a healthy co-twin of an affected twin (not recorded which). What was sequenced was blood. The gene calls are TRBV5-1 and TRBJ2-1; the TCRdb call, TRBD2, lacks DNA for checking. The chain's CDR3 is CASSPETSDYNEQFF.